These T cell receptor beta chains were read from a single sample in a study of blood T cell repertoires in COVID-19. The table came from immunoSEQ multiplex PCR; TCRdb's copy has only in-frame clones and leaves some out. The data hold more than 110,000 clones, with around 78% observed a single time. The sample was peripheral blood. The receptors here all came from an elderly woman with active or convalescent COVID-19. CDR3s include the opening cysteine and the closing phenylalanine or tryptophan. D genes are given only for firm matches. Clone size is not always given. Where it is, it says once, few, many or a class for expanded clones.

size,J,V,D,DNA,CDR3
.,TRBJ2-7,TRBV30,.,TGTGCCTGGACGCAGGGGTACGAGCAGTACTTC,CAWTQGYEQYF
.,TRBJ1-1,TRBV27,.,TGTGCCAGCACCCCTACCAGACGGGGGTCGGTGTTTATGAACACTGAAGCTTTCTTT,CASTPTRRGSVFMNTEAFF
.,TRBJ2-7,TRBV11-2,TRBD1,TGTGCCAGCAGCTCCTACAGGGGGCGTCACGAGCAGTACTTC,CASSSYRGRHEQYF
.,TRBJ1-5,TRBV18,.,TGTGCCAGCTCACCATTTCCTCGACGCACGGGAAGGAATCAGCCCCAGCATTTT,CASSPFPRRTGRNQPQHF
once,TRBJ2-3,TRBV7-8,TRBD1,TGTGCCAGCAGCCGGGACAGGGCAGATACGCAGTATTTT,CASSRDRADTQYF
.,TRBJ2-2,TRBV2,.,TGTGCCAGCAGTGAAGCGCTTCGGTCTGGGGCCGCGAACACCGGGGAGCTGTTTTTT,CASSEALRSGAANTGELFF
.,TRBJ1-2,TRBV2,.,TGTGCCAGCACCCCGGGTCCCAGCTATGGCTACACCTTC,CASTPGPSYGYTF
.,TRBJ1-6,TRBV7-9,.,TGTGCCAGCAGCCCAGGGCGCTCACCCCTCCACTTT,CASSPGRSPLHF
.,TRBJ1-6,TRBV3-1/TRBV3-2,.,TGTGCCAGCAGCCAATTCGGGAATAGTTCACCCCTCCACTTT,CASSQFGNSSPLHF
.,TRBJ2-7,TRBV11-1,TRBD2,TGTGCCAGCAGCTACGGGACTAGCGGATACTACGAGCAGTACTTC,CASSYGTSGYYEQYF
once,TRBJ2-7,TRBV5-1,TRBD2,TGCGCCAGCAGGGCGGGGGGGGTTGACTACGAGCAGTACTTC,CASRAGGVDYEQYF
.,TRBJ1-6,TRBV28,.,TGTGCCAGCAGTTTGGACAAGATAGGCCTCCACTTT,CASSLDKIGLHF
.,TRBJ1-6,TRBV29-1,TRBD1,TGCAGCGTCGCAGGGGGCTATGATTCACCCCTCCACTTT,CSVAGGYDSPLHF
.,TRBJ1-5,TRBV5-1,TRBD1,TGCGCCAGCAGCATAGGGACAGAAGGACTTAGCAATCAGCCCCAGCATTTT,CASSIGTEGLSNQPQHF